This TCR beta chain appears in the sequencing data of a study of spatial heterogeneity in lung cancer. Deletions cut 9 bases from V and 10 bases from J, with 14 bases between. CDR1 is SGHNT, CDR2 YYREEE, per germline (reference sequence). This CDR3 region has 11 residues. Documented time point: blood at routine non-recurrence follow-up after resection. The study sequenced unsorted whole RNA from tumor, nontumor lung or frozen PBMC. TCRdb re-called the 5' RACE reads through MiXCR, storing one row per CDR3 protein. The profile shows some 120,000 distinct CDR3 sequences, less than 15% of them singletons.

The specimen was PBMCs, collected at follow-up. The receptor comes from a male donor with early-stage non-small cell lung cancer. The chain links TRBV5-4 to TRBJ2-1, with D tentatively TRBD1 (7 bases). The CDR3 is CAITGAGEQFF. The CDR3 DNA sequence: TGTGCCATAACAGGGGCGGGGGAGCAGTTCTTC.